A single sample gave rise to the 5 T cell receptor beta chains below, sequenced in a study of T-cell reconstitution after alpha-beta-depleted transplantation in children (dated by TCRdb to the mid-2010s). Library preparation used PCR. Sequencing instrument: Illumina HiSeq 2500. Molecular barcoding was employed in the preparation of TCR libraries, with unique molecular identifiers being used to normalize TCRbeta repertoire quantification. TCRdb handled the public reads itself, with Q25 trimming in fastp and clone calling in MiXCR, and kept productive beta chains. Entries are consolidated by CDR3 protein sequence, retaining the most common genes and DNA. The sample yields about 210,000 distinct CDR3 sequences; approximately 19% were counted once. The biggest ten clones account for roughly two fifths of the sample. Explained via the paper, the treatment or condition label denotes: allogeneic hematopoietic cell transplantation with graft depleted of TCRalphabeta T cells and CD19 B cells.

Sequences were derived from PBMCs, mostly from graft donor cells, sampled 360 days after TCRalphabeta/CD19-depleted stem cell transplant. The receptors come from a male patient aged 2 to 10 who had a stem cell transplant for acute lymphoblastic leukemia, so the T cells may come from the graft donor.

The chain carries TRBV7-9 and TRBJ2-3; 7 nucleotides line up with TRBD2. This CDR3 is 14 amino acids long. V gave up 1 base and J gave up 4 bases; unmatched junction bases: 2. Germline assignment: CDR1 SEHNR and CDR2 FQNEAQ (reference sequence). The CDR3: CASSLGGGADTQYF. CDR3 nucleotide sequence: TGTGCCAGCAGCTTAGGCGGGGGTGCAGATACGCAGTATTTT.

The chain has TRBV10-3 and TRBJ1-1; unclear D gene. Trimming pared 0 bases from V and 1 base from J, leaving 6 bases between. The V gene's germline CDR1 is ENHRY and CDR2 SYGVKD. The CDR3 extends over 14 amino acids. In nucleotides, the CDR3 is TGTGCCATCAGTGAGTCGGGGAGGAACACTGAAGCTTTCTTT. It translates to CAISESGRNTEAFF.

In its sample, this clonotype was seen a few times. The V gene is TRBV5-1, the J gene TRBJ2-1; 8 positions agree with TRBD2. Germline values: CDR1 SGHRS, CDR2 YFSETQ. Germline trimming cut 1 base from V and 5 bases from J; bases unmatched to any gene: 2. CDR3 length: 14 residues. CDR3 nucleotides: TGCGCCAGCAGCTTGCCAGCGGGAGACAATGAGCAGTTCTTC. Amino acid sequence: CASSLPAGDNEQFF.

This clonotype has only a few counts. The chain couples TRBV20-1 to TRBJ2-2; 12 nucleotides align to TRBD2. Germline V lookup: CDR1 DFQATT, CDR2 SNEGSKA (reference sequence). This CDR3 is 16 amino acids long. With 6 bases clipped from V and 3 bases from J, the junction kept 8 bases outside the gene matches. CDR3 protein: CSADRTSGDYTGELFF. CDR3 bases: TGCAGTGCAGACCGGACTAGCGGGGATTACACCGGGGAGCTGTTTTTT.

This clonotype was counted a few times. The chain links TRBV6-1 to TRBJ2-2; 7 positions match TRBD2. The germline gives CDR1 MNHNS, CDR2 SASEGT. The CDR3 spans 16 residues. After removal of 2 bases from V and 0 bases from J, the junction contained 3 bases not matched to a gene. CDR3 bases: TGTGCCAGCAGTGAACAGGGAGGGCCGAACACCGGGGAGCTGTTTTTT. Protein product: CASSEQGGPNTGELFF.